A selection of T cell receptor beta chains follows, all from one sample in a study of blood T cell repertoires in COVID-19. Some clones are missing from TCRdb's copy, which holds only in-frame ones; the method was immunoSEQ multiplex PCR. The sample lists some 90,000 clones, over 70% seen once, with approximately 4.5% in the top ten. Material: peripheral blood. The receptor source for this set is a man aged 55 to 70 with acute or convalescent COVID-19. Both conserved end residues are part of each CDR3. A D gene is named only where the DNA matches it firmly. Only some rows state a clone size, as once, few, many or a class for expanded clones.

D gene	V gene	J gene	CDR3 length	clone size	CDR3 protein	CDR3 DNA
TRBD1	TRBV27	TRBJ2-3	19	-	CASDRTGGGQAPSTDTQYF	TGTGCCAGCGATCGAACCGGAGGGGGACAGGCTCCTAGCACAGATACGCAGTATTTT
TRBD1	TRBV18	TRBJ1-1	16	-	CASSLTLTGQNTEAFF	TGTGCCAGCTCCCTCACCTTGACAGGGCAGAACACTGAAGCTTTCTTT
-	TRBV7-8	TRBJ1-3	16	-	CASSLAAGTSGNTIYF	TGTGCCAGCAGCTTAGCGGCGGGAACCTCTGGAAACACCATATATTTT
-	TRBV12-2	TRBJ2-5	10	-	CASLRETQYF	TGTGCAAGTCTCCGAGAGACCCAGTACTTC
-	TRBV28	TRBJ1-5	14	once	CASRQGLPLGPQHF	TGTGCCAGCAGGCAGGGGCTACCCTTAGGGCCCCAGCATTTT
-	TRBV11-2	TRBJ2-3	14	medium-sized	CASSSTRRTDTQYF	TGTGCCAGCAGCTCAACTAGGAGGACAGATACGCAGTATTTT
-	TRBV3-1/TRBV3-2	TRBJ1-5	16	-	CASSQGFGHNNQPQHF	TGTGCCAGCAGCCAAGGCTTTGGGCATAACAATCAGCCCCAGCATTTT
TRBD1	TRBV5-1	TRBJ1-3	16	-	CASSLGGQHSGNTIYF	TGCGCCAGCAGCTTGGGGGGACAGCACTCTGGAAACACCATATATTTT
-	TRBV5-1	TRBJ2-1	13	few	CASSGQTYNEQFF	TGCGCCAGCAGCGGACAGACTTACAATGAGCAGTTCTTC
-	TRBV25-1	TRBJ2-1	13	once	CASSPGQYNEQFF	TGTGCCAGCAGTCCAGGACAGTACAATGAGCAGTTCTTC
-	TRBV5-1	TRBJ1-1	15	-	CASSLEITAGAEAFF	TGCGCCAGCAGCTTGGAGATTACGGCTGGAGCGGAAGCTTTCTTT
-	TRBV5-6	TRBJ1-3	15	-	CASSLYDSSGNTIYF	TGTGCCAGCAGCTTGTACGACAGCTCTGGAAACACCATATATTTT
TRBD2	TRBV24-1	TRBJ2-3	15	-	CAAQSGTSETDTQYF	TGTGCCGCCCAATCCGGGACTAGTGAGACAGATACGCAGTATTTT
-	TRBV15	TRBJ2-7	14	-	CATSSEAGSWEQYF	TGTGCCACCAGCAGTGAGGCAGGGTCGTGGGAGCAGTACTTC
-	TRBV7-9	TRBJ2-7	15	-	CASSLSRGEAYEQYF	TGTGCCAGCAGCTTATCGCGGGGTGAGGCCTACGAGCAGTACTTC
TRBD1	TRBV5-6	TRBJ2-2	15	-	CASRVGQVFTGELFF	TGTGCCAGCAGGGTGGGACAGGTTTTCACCGGGGAGCTGTTTTTT
TRBD1	TRBV18	TRBJ2-1	13	-	CASSRDRVDEQFF	TGTGCCAGCTCTCGCGACAGGGTGGATGAGCAGTTCTTC
TRBD1	TRBV5-5	TRBJ1-4	15	-	CASSHRGQFNEKLFF	TGTGCCAGCAGCCACCGGGGACAGTTTAATGAAAAACTGTTTTTT
-	TRBV5-4	TRBJ2-7	14	-	CASSPDGRGLEQYF	TGTGCCAGCAGCCCGGATGGGCGGGGTCTCGAGCAGTACTTC
-	TRBV18	TRBJ1-1	16	-	CASSPQMGDKGTEAFF	TGTGCCAGCTCACCACAAATGGGGGACAAAGGGACTGAAGCTTTCTTT
-	TRBV5-1	TRBJ1-2	13	-	CASSPDSEYGYTF	TGCGCCAGCAGCCCGGACAGCGAATATGGCTACACCTTC
-	TRBV2	TRBJ2-1	13	-	CASSEAGEDEQFF	TGTGCCAGCAGTGAAGCAGGGGAAGATGAGCAGTTCTTC
-	TRBV11-2	TRBJ2-1	18	-	CASSLGLLRGRVHNEQFF	TGTGCCAGCAGCTTAGGGCTTCTGCGGGGCCGAGTTCACAATGAGCAGTTCTTC
-	TRBV10-3	TRBJ2-3	12	-	CAISDLADTQYF	TGTGCCATCAGTGATCTAGCAGATACGCAGTATTTT
TRBD2	TRBV7-8	TRBJ2-1	16	few	CASTGIAGEAYNEQFF	TGTGCCAGCACTGGAATAGCGGGAGAAGCTTACAATGAGCAGTTCTTC
-	TRBV11-3	TRBJ2-1	17	-	CASSLMVIGGRDNEQFF	TGTGCCAGCAGCTTAATGGTTATCGGGGGACGAGACAATGAGCAGTTCTTC
-	TRBV6-1	TRBJ1-4	14	-	CASSDTSRGEKLFF	TGTGCCAGCAGTGATACCTCAAGGGGTGAAAAACTGTTTTTT
-	TRBV28	TRBJ1-2	15	-	CASSLVGVEEGGYTF	TGTGCCAGCAGTTTAGTAGGGGTTGAGGAGGGGGGCTACACCTTC
-	TRBV6-5	TRBJ1-6	16	few	CASSYSQATPNSPLHF	TGTGCCAGCAGTTACTCCCAGGCTACACCAAATTCACCCCTCCACTTT
TRBD1	TRBV7-8	TRBJ2-5	17	-	CASSLGTKGTGGETQYF	TGTGCCAGCAGCTTAGGGACCAAGGGGACAGGAGGCGAGACCCAGTACTTC
TRBD2	TRBV24-1	TRBJ2-1	17	medium-sized	CATSDRLEAGGRNEQFF	TGTGCCACCAGTGACCGCCTCGAAGCGGGAGGGCGGAATGAGCAGTTCTTC
-	TRBV28	TRBJ2-7	13	-	CASSLPVTYEQYF	TGTGCCAGCAGTTTACCGGTTACCTACGAGCAGTACTTC
TRBD1	TRBV6-5	TRBJ1-6	15	-	CASSATGALNSPLHF	TGTGCCAGCAGCGCGACAGGGGCGTTAAATTCACCCCTCCACTTT
-	TRBV7-2	TRBJ2-2	16	-	CASSFFQGATGGELFF	TGTGCCAGCAGCTTCTTCCAGGGTGCCACTGGCGGGGAGCTGTTTTTT
-	TRBV25-1	TRBJ2-3	13	-	CASRVTGSDTQYF	TGTGCCAGCAGAGTTACAGGTTCAGATACGCAGTATTTT
TRBD1	TRBV5-1	TRBJ2-3	16	once	CASSRLDRASTDTQYF	TGCGCCAGCAGCAGATTAGACAGGGCGAGCACAGATACGCAGTATTTT
TRBD2	TRBV5-1	TRBJ2-1	15	-	CASSLGLARNYEQFF	TGCGCCAGCAGCTTGGGACTAGCGAGGAATTATGAGCAGTTCTTC
TRBD1	TRBV5-6	TRBJ1-3	17	-	CASSRPGQGTQGNTIYF	TGTGCCAGCAGCCGACCGGGACAGGGAACCCAAGGAAACACCATATATTTT
-	TRBV7-2	TRBJ2-2	17	-	CASSSPHEGVDTGELFF	TGTGCCAGCAGCTCCCCCCATGAGGGGGTGGACACCGGGGAGCTGTTTTTT
-	TRBV19	TRBJ1-4	14	once	CASEDTTTNEKLFF	TGTGCCAGTGAGGACACTACAACTAATGAAAAACTGTTTTTT
-	TRBV12-2	TRBJ1-4	15	-	CASRLTDRVYEKLFF	TGTGCAAGTCGCTTAACAGACAGGGTATATGAAAAACTGTTTTTT
-	TRBV28	TRBJ2-7	15	-	CASSLSGTESYEQYF	TGTGCCAGCAGTTTATCCGGGACTGAATCCTACGAGCAGTACTTC
TRBD1	TRBV5-6	TRBJ2-3	16	-	CASSRQPGQGTDTQYF	TGTGCCAGCAGCCGGCAACCGGGACAGGGCACAGATACGCAGTATTTT
TRBD1	TRBV29-1	TRBJ2-1	14	-	CSATQGQGKNEQFF	TGCAGCGCCACACAGGGACAGGGCAAAAATGAGCAGTTCTTC
TRBD1	TRBV18	TRBJ2-6	16	-	CASSPLTGAGANVLTF	TGTGCCAGCTCACCATTGACAGGGGCTGGGGCCAACGTCCTGACTTTC
TRBD1	TRBV6-5	TRBJ1-2	12	-	CASSRAGGGYTF	TGTGCCAGCAGTCGAGCAGGGGGGGGCTACACCTTC
TRBD2	TRBV9	TRBJ2-1	15	-	CASSVAGLANNEQFF	TGTGCCAGCAGCGTAGCGGGACTAGCTAACAATGAGCAGTTCTTC
-	TRBV18	TRBJ1-5	13	-	CASSPDRNQPQHF	TGTGCCAGCTCACCGGACAGAAATCAGCCCCAGCATTTT